This is a list of T cell receptor beta chains from one sample in a study of blood T cell repertoires in COVID-19. Some clones are missing from TCRdb's copy, which holds only in-frame ones; the method was immunoSEQ multiplex PCR. The table shows about 27,000 clones, with around 67% occurring only once. The specimen was peripheral blood. The receptors stem from a man between 60 and 75 years old with active or convalescent COVID-19. Each CDR3 is given with its conserved first and last residue. D genes are given only for firm matches. Expanded clones get a size class; other rows say once, few or many, or leave the size out.

clone size	D gene	V gene	J gene	CDR3 DNA	CDR3 protein
-	TRBD2	TRBV18	TRBJ2-2	TGTGCCAGCTCACCGACTAGCAACAGCGGGGAGCTGTTTTTT	CASSPTSNSGELFF
few	-	TRBV5-6	TRBJ2-1	TGTGCCAGCAGCTTGGGCCTCTCCGGCAATGAGCAGTTCTTC	CASSLGLSGNEQFF
once	-	TRBV18	TRBJ2-7	TGTGCCAGCTCACCGAACCTGGGGGGGCGCGCCGATGGCGAGCAGTACTTC	CASSPNLGGRADGEQYF
-	-	TRBV5-1	TRBJ1-1	TGCGCCAGCAGCCCTCAAACCGACAGAGACACTGAAGCTTTCTTT	CASSPQTDRDTEAFF
-	-	TRBV11-3	TRBJ1-2	TGTGCCAGCAGCTTAGATCTCGGGTTTGGCTACACCTTC	CASSLDLGFGYTF
-	TRBD2	TRBV5-5	TRBJ2-1	TGTGCCAGCAGCTTGGAAGCGGGAGGGCCCGCGTTCTTC	CASSLEAGGPAFF
-	-	TRBV5-1	TRBJ2-1	TGCGCCAGCAGCTTGTCAGGGTCACACAATGAGCAGTTCTTC	CASSLSGSHNEQFF
few	-	TRBV27	TRBJ1-1	TGTGCCAGTGACAGGTGCTATGAAGCTTTCTTT	CASDRCYEAFF
medium-sized	-	TRBV7-7	TRBJ2-2	TGTGCTAGCAGCCCCTGGACAGAAGGGAACACCGGGGAGCTGTTTTTT	CASSPWTEGNTGELFF
-	-	TRBV6-1	TRBJ1-5	TGTGCCAGCAGTGCCTCGGTGGGGAGGGTGTATGGGCGAGGCAATCAGCCCCAGCATTTT	CASSASVGRVYGRGNQPQHF
-	TRBD1	TRBV7-8	TRBJ1-2	TGTGCCAGCAGCTTAGCCCCGTGGGCAGGGGGTGCCGGCTACACCTTC	CASSLAPWAGGAGYTF
few	-	TRBV6-1	TRBJ2-1	TGTGCCAGCAGTGAAGATCAGGTCTACAATGAGCAGTTCTTC	CASSEDQVYNEQFF
-	TRBD2	TRBV2	TRBJ2-1	TGTGCCAGCAGTGCCGCTAGCGGGGCGGCCAGTGAGCAGTTCTTC	CASSAASGAASEQFF
few	-	TRBV7-9	TRBJ2-7	TGTGCCAGCAGCTCCACTCTCTACGAGCAGTACTTC	CASSSTLYEQYF
-	-	TRBV6-5	TRBJ2-7	TGTGCCAGCAGTTACTCGAGTCTGACTGCCTACGAGCAGTACTTC	CASSYSSLTAYEQYF
-	-	TRBV18	TRBJ2-5	TGTGCCAGCTCACCATCGGGGAAACCAGAGACCCAGTACTTC	CASSPSGKPETQYF
-	TRBD1	TRBV5-1	TRBJ2-7	TGCGCCAGCAGCTTGGATATGGGACAGGGGGCCGCCCGCTCCTACGAGCAGTACTTC	CASSLDMGQGAARSYEQYF
-	TRBD1	TRBV14	TRBJ1-2	TGTGCCAGCAGCCAAGAGTTGACAGGGCATGGCTACACCTTC	CASSQELTGHGYTF
-	-	TRBV29-1	TRBJ2-7	TGCAGCGCAGTAAGACAGGGAGGCAGCTACGAGCAGTACTTC	CSAVRQGGSYEQYF
medium-sized	-	TRBV7-3	TRBJ2-2	TGTGCCAGCAGCTTAGGGCGGGGACGGTGGAACACCGGGGAGCTGTTTTTT	CASSLGRGRWNTGELFF
-	-	TRBV7-9	TRBJ2-7	TGTGCCAGCAGCATTCAGGGGGGAACCTACGAGCAGTACTTC	CASSIQGGTYEQYF
-	TRBD2	TRBV5-1	TRBJ2-5	TGCGCCAGCAGCGGGGGACTAGCGGGGGGCACCGTTACCCAGTACTTC	CASSGGLAGGTVTQYF
-	-	TRBV2	TRBJ2-5	TGTGCCAGCAGTGAAGAAGTGGGGGCCCAAGAGACCCAGTACTTC	CASSEEVGAQETQYF
-	TRBD1	TRBV19	TRBJ2-7	TGTGCCAGTAGTCCTCGGACAGGGGGCTTTGAGCAGTACTTC	CASSPRTGGFEQYF
-	-	TRBV21-1	TRBJ1-1	TGTGCCAGCAGCGGGTTGGGACAGTTAACGGGTGAAGCTTTCTTT	CASSGLGQLTGEAFF
-	TRBD1	TRBV19	TRBJ1-5	TGTGCCAGTAGTCCGCACCGGGACAGTTATAGCAATCAGCCCCAGCATTTT	CASSPHRDSYSNQPQHF
once	TRBD2	TRBV5-1	TRBJ2-1	TGCGCCAGCAGTCAACTAGCGGGGGTGGGGTCCTACAATGAGCAGTTCTTC	CASSQLAGVGSYNEQFF
-	TRBD1	TRBV7-6	TRBJ1-1	TGTGCCAGCAGCTTAGGGACAGGGAAGTACACTGAAGCTTTCTTT	CASSLGTGKYTEAFF
few	-	TRBV3-1/TRBV3-2	TRBJ1-5	TGTGCCAGCAGACAACAGGGTAGCAATCAGCCCCAGCATTTT	CASRQQGSNQPQHF
-	TRBD1	TRBV28	TRBJ1-4	TGTGCCAGCAGTTTCCAACAGGGGGCGAGTGAAAAACTGTTTTTT	CASSFQQGASEKLFF
-	-	TRBV2	TRBJ1-5	TGTGCCAGCAGTGAAGTCCGACGGGGAGGCAGCAATCAGCCCCAGCATTTT	CASSEVRRGGSNQPQHF
-	-	TRBV5-1	TRBJ2-6	TGCGCCAGCAGCTTGGGAGGGTCCTCTGGGGCCAACGTCCTGACTTTC	CASSLGGSSGANVLTF
few	TRBD1	TRBV9	TRBJ1-1	TGTGCCAGCAGCGAGACAGGGGCGGGGACTGAAGCTTTCTTT	CASSETGAGTEAFF
-	-	TRBV27	TRBJ1-6	TGTGCCAGCAGTTTATTATCGGGAGGTAATTCACCCCTCCACTTT	CASSLLSGGNSPLHF
-	TRBD2	TRBV7-2	TRBJ2-5	TGTGCCAGCAGCTTATGGGGAGGGGAGACCCAGTACTTC	CASSLWGGETQYF
-	-	TRBV5-1	TRBJ2-3	TGCGCCAGCAGCTTAAGCCCCACAGATACGCAGTATTTT	CASSLSPTDTQYF
-	-	TRBV6-1	TRBJ2-1	TGTGCCAGCAGTGAGGAGGGCCAGGCGTACAATGAGCAGTTCTTC	CASSEEGQAYNEQFF
-	-	TRBV3-1/TRBV3-2	TRBJ1-1	TGTGCCAGCAGCCAATACCTGAGCGGTGGGACTGAAGCTTTCTTT	CASSQYLSGGTEAFF
once	-	TRBV6-6	TRBJ2-4	TGTGCCAGCAGTTACTCCGCGGGGCAAAACATTCAGTACTTC	CASSYSAGQNIQYF
-	-	TRBV7-9	TRBJ1-1	TGTGCCAGCAGCTTATTAGGGGGTCGGGCTGAAGCTTTCTTT	CASSLLGGRAEAFF
once	TRBD2	TRBV19	TRBJ2-1	TGTGCCAGTAGTATCTGGAGCGGGAGTTCCTACAATGAGCAGTTCTTC	CASSIWSGSSYNEQFF
-	TRBD2	TRBV5-1	TRBJ2-1	TGCGCCAGCAGCCGGGAGCGGGGGGACTACAATGAGCAGTTCTTC	CASSRERGDYNEQFF
few	TRBD1	TRBV29-1	TRBJ2-7	TGCAGCGTTGCAGGGACAGGGGGAATTACCCGATCCCTCGAGCAGTACTTC	CSVAGTGGITRSLEQYF
-	TRBD1	TRBV5-1	TRBJ1-2	TGCGCCAGCAGCTTGTCCGGGACAGGCGGGGGCTACACCTTC	CASSLSGTGGGYTF
-	TRBD1	TRBV13	TRBJ2-7	TGTGCCAGCAGCTCCCAGGGGGCCCCCTACGAGCAGTACTTC	CASSSQGAPYEQYF
-	-	TRBV20-1	TRBJ1-4	TGCAGTGCTAGTGCCACAACTAATGAAAAACTGTTTTTT	CSASATTNEKLFF
-	-	TRBV7-9	TRBJ2-5	TGTGCCAGCAGCCCACCCATCAGGTTCGGAAAAGAGACCCAGTACTTC	CASSPPIRFGKETQYF
-	-	TRBV21-1	TRBJ2-2	TGTGCCAGCAGCAGAAAACAACCGAACACCGGGGAGCTGTTTTTT	CASSRKQPNTGELFF
few	-	TRBV12-3/TRBV12-4	TRBJ2-3	TGTGCCAGCAAGCTAGCAGATACGCAGTATTTT	CASKLADTQYF
-	TRBD2	TRBV5-1	TRBJ2-1	TGCGCCAGCAGCTTGGGACTAGCGGGAGACAATGAGCAGTTCTTC	CASSLGLAGDNEQFF
-	-	TRBV5-1	TRBJ1-3	TGCGCCAGCAGCTTGTTAGGGGCTGGAAACACCATATATTTT	CASSLLGAGNTIYF
-	TRBD1	TRBV5-1	TRBJ2-5	TGCGCCAGCAGCTCGGGCCCCACAGGGGCCCGGCAAGAGACCCAGTACTTC	CASSSGPTGARQETQYF
-	-	TRBV5-8	TRBJ2-5	TGTGCCAGCAGCCAAGCACTAGAGCCCCAGTACTTC	CASSQALEPQYF
-	-	TRBV27	TRBJ2-1	TGTGCCAGCAACGGGGACTCGGACGATGAGCAGTTCTTC	CASNGDSDDEQFF